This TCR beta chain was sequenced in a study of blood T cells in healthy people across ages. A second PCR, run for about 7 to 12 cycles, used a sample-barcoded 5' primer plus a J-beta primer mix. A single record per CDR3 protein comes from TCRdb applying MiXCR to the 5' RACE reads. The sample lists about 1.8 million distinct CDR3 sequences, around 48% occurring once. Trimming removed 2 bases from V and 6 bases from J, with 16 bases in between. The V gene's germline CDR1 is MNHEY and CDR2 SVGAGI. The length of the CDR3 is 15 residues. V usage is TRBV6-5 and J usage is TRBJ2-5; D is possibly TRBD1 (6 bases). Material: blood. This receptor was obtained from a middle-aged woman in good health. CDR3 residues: CASSYGIRGRKTQYF. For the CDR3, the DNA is TGTGCCAGCAGTTACGGAATCAGGGGTAGGAAGACCCAGTACTTC.